The 31 T cell receptor beta chains in this list originate from one sample, sequenced in a study of blood T cells in healthy people across ages. A second PCR of 7 to 11 cycles used a sample-barcoded 5' primer and a J-beta primer mix. TCRdb re-called the 5' RACE reads with MiXCR, one entry per CDR3 protein. The sample has hundreds of thousands of distinct CDR3 sequences, around 42% seen once. Sequencing used blood. The receptors come from a man between 60 and 70 years old in good health.

The chain uses TRBV19 and TRBJ2-1; TRBD2 might be the D (6 bases). The V end lost 4 bases, the J end lost 10 bases, and 17 bases lay between the germline ends. Germline-derived CDR1 and CDR2 are LNHDA and SQIVND (reference sequence). This CDR3 is built from 14 residues. The CDR3 here is CASSSSGRLYEQFF. DNA of the CDR3: TGTGCCAGTAGTAGTTCAGGGAGGCTCTACGAGCAGTTCTTC.

With respect to this clonotype: One end of the junction fails to match germline, which may point to a read error. The CDR3 sequence is CIVGEGSTEAFF. The CDR3 DNA reads TGCATCGTTGGAGAGGGTAGCACTGAAGCTTTCTTT. The chain has TRBV29-1 and TRBJ1-1; D not resolved. Germline V lookup: CDR1 SQVTM, CDR2 ANQGSEA. The CDR3 spans 12 residues.

The chain combines TRBV9 with TRBJ1-2; TRBD1 might be the D (6 bases). Germline CDR1 is SGDLS and CDR2 is YYNGEE. V lost 3 bases to trimming and J lost 8 bases, with 20 bases between them. This CDR3 spans 15 amino acids. CDR3 bases: TGTGCCAGCAGCGAGGGAACGGGACAATTTTACGGCTACACCTTC. This encodes CASSEGTGQFYGYTF.

This clonotype occurred a few times. V and J are TRBV14 and TRBJ2-7; unclear D gene. Germline CDR1 reads SGHDN; CDR2 reads FVKESK. The germline V and J ends were trimmed by 0 bases and 0 bases, with 12 bases remaining between them. The CDR3 covers 16 residues. For the CDR3, the DNA is TGTGCCAGCAGCCAAGAAGACGGGCTCCCCTCCTACGAGCAGTACTTC. Its protein product is CASSQEDGLPSYEQYF.

A few counts support this clonotype. The chain joins TRBV10-3 to TRBJ1-1, with unresolved D. CDR1 ENHRY and CDR2 SYGVKD come from the germline V gene. V was pared by 3 bases and J by 5 bases, with 16 bases between. The CDR3 spans 15 residues. CDR3 in DNA: TGTGCCATCAGTGATTCTGGGCGAGAGGATACTGAAGCTTTCTTT. Translation: CAISDSGREDTEAFF.

This clonotype appeared a few times. CDR3 sequence (DNA): TGCGCCAGCAGCCTAATTAGCGGGAGCTCCTACAATGAGCAGTTCTTC. This gives the protein CASSLISGSSYNEQFF. V is TRBV5-1 and J is TRBJ2-1; 9 nucleotides align to TRBD2. Germline CDR1 is SGHRS and CDR2 is YFSETQ. The CDR3 sequence is 16 residues long. V lost 4 bases to trimming and J lost 0 bases; unmatched junction nucleotides: 5. The variable domain in full, with the rest retrieved from reference TRBV5-1 and TRBJ2-1, is KAGVTQTPRYLIKTRGQQVTLSCSPISGHRSVSWYQQTPGQGLQFLFEYFSETQRNKGNFPGRFSGRQFSNSRSEMNVSTLELGDSALYLCASSLISGSSYNEQFFGPGTRLTVL.

This rearrangement joins TRBV7-8 to TRBJ2-7; tentative D call: TRBD2 (6 bases). There are 15 residues in the CDR3. V was trimmed by 2 bases and J by 4 bases, leaving 15 bases between them. In germline, CDR1 is SGHVS, CDR2 FQNEAQ. CDR3 protein: CASSLTPTSMYEQYF. The CDR3 nucleotides read TGTGCCAGCAGCTTAACACCGACTAGTATGTACGAGCAGTACTTC.

This chain links TRBV12-3 or TRBV12-4 with TRBJ2-7; D not resolved. V lost 3 bases, J lost 3 bases, and 9 bases lay in between. The CDR3 runs 13 residues. The CDR3 nucleotides read TGTGCCAGCAGTTTGAGTCTGTGCTACGAGCAGTACTTC. Translated, it gives CASSLSLCYEQYF.

The genes are TRBV20-1 and TRBJ2-3; TRBD2 aligns across 10 bases. The V segment lost 3 bases and the J segment 2 bases; nucleotides outside the gene matches: 8. Looked up from germline, CDR1 is DFQATT and CDR2 is SNEGSKA (reference sequence). The CDR3 covers 16 residues. The CDR3 protein is CSASATSGASTDTQYF. The CDR3, as DNA: TGCAGTGCTAGCGCTACTAGCGGGGCTTCCACAGATACGCAGTATTTT.

The chain combines TRBV5-1 with TRBJ2-7; TRBD1 is a possible D gene (6 bases). This CDR3 is 17 amino acids long. Germline V gene lookup returns CDR1 SGHRS and CDR2 YFSETQ. Trimming shortened V by 0 bases and J by 0 bases, and 16 bases separated the two germline ends. CDR3 loop: CASSLAPVRGSSYEQYF. DNA of the CDR3: TGCGCCAGCAGCTTGGCGCCGGTCAGGGGCAGCTCCTACGAGCAGTACTTC.

Ten or more counts support this clonotype. CDR3 DNA sequence: TGTGCCATCAGGAGTTCCGGGACAGGGGGCTACGAGCAGTACTTC. It is translated as CAIRSSGTGGYEQYF. J is TRBJ2-7 and V is TRBV10-3; 11 bases map to TRBD1. The V gene end was trimmed by 6 bases and the J gene end by 3 bases; junction bases not matched to a gene: 7. The CDR3 length is 15 residues. The germline gives CDR1 ENHRY, CDR2 SYGVKD.

The rearrangement uses TRBV25-1 and TRBJ1-1, with TRBD1 matching 7 bases. V shed 3 bases, J shed 1 base, and the junction held 5 bases outside the gene matches. Germline CDR1 MGHDK, CDR2 SYGVNS. The CDR3 loop spans 15 amino acids. CDR3 region: CASSDMGQKNTEAFF. The CDR3 coding sequence is TGTGCCAGCAGTGATATGGGACAGAAGAACACTGAAGCTTTCTTT.

CDR3 sequence: CAISGRTVSEQYF. The CDR3 DNA follows: TGTGCCATCAGTGGAAGGACAGTTAGCGAGCAGTACTTC. The chain links TRBV10-3 to TRBJ2-5; the D gene is possibly TRBD1 (6 bases). TRBJ2-7 explains the end of the DNA better; the J call may be wrong. CDR1 is ENHRY and CDR2 is SYGVKD in the germline V gene. The CDR3 has 13 residues.

This sequence joins TRBV29-1 and TRBJ2-5, with 9 bases identical to TRBD1. This CDR3 contains 15 residues. In germline, CDR1 is SQVTM, CDR2 ANQGSEA. The junction had 7 bases not matched to a gene; V was cut back by 3 bases and J by 2 bases. CDR3 sequence (DNA): TGCAGCGTTGATAGGACAGGGGTCGGACAAGAGACCCAGTACTTC. Its translation is CSVDRTGVGQETQYF.

The V call is TRBV6-6, the J call TRBJ2-5; 8 nucleotides align to TRBD1. The CDR3 extends over 16 amino acids. V shed 2 bases and J 0 bases; nucleotides not matched to a gene: 5. In germline, CDR1 is MNHNY, CDR2 SVGAGI (reference sequence). This CDR3 is CASSYLDRAYQETQYF. CDR3 DNA sequence: TGTGCCAGCAGTTACCTGGACAGGGCGTACCAAGAGACCCAGTACTTC.

The J gene is TRBJ2-3, the V gene TRBV12-5; D is ambiguous. Trimming removed 6 bases from V and 2 bases from J, with 15 bases in between. The CDR3 is 15 residues long. Germline assignment: CDR1 LGHNT and CDR2 FRNRAP. CDR3 loop: CASGYSASYTDTQYF. CDR3 DNA sequence: TGTGCTAGTGGATACAGCGCAAGCTACACAGATACGCAGTATTTT.

The rearrangement joins TRBV20-1 to TRBJ1-2; D is uncertain. Germline-derived CDR1 and CDR2 are DFQATT and SNEGSKA (reference sequence). Trimming left V 4 bases short and J 3 bases short, with 9 bases between. The CDR3 runs 12 residues. CDR3 sequence reads: CSATGGDYGYTF. The CDR3, as DNA: TGCAGTGCTACTGGAGGAGACTATGGCTACACCTTC.

This clonotype has more than one count but fewer than ten. The chain links TRBV5-1 to TRBJ2-3; the match to TRBD1 covers 9 bases. This CDR3 contains 16 residues. The trim removed 4 bases at V and 0 bases at J, leaving 6 bases unmatched. Per germline, CDR1 SGHRS and CDR2 YFSETQ. CDR3 coding DNA: TGCGCCAGCAGCGCAATGACAGGGGGAAGCACAGATACGCAGTATTTT. Encoded protein: CASSAMTGGSTDTQYF.

The gene calls are TRBV20-1 and TRBJ2-1; 10 bases match TRBD2. The germline V gene encodes CDR1 DFQATT and CDR2 SNEGSKA (reference sequence). The CDR3 runs 15 residues. The J segment lost 0 bases and the V segment lost 6 bases, leaving 5 bases of the junction unmatched. The CDR3: CSARPSGSSYNEQFF. CDR3 sequence (DNA): TGCAGTGCGAGACCTAGCGGGAGCTCCTACAATGAGCAGTTCTTC.

The chain links TRBV7-8 to TRBJ2-1, with a possible D match to TRBD2 (7 bases). The CDR3 has 17 residues. Germline CDR1 reads SGHVS; CDR2 reads FQNEAQ. V was shortened by 5 bases and J by 4 bases, with 21 bases between the two germline ends. The CDR3 nucleotides read TGTGCCAGCAGCCCAAGAAGTCGGGGGGCCCTATACAATGAGCAGTTCTTC. It codes for CASSPRSRGALYNEQFF.

The sample holds a few counts of this clonotype. The chain employs TRBV20-1 and TRBJ1-2; D remains unclear. V was shortened by 0 bases and J by 3 bases, with 20 bases between the two germline ends. Per germline, CDR1 DFQATT and CDR2 SNEGSKA (reference sequence). The CDR3 contains 17 residues. For the CDR3, the DNA is TGCAGTGCTAGAGATAGTTTAGGCCGACGGGATGACTATGGCTACACCTTC. Amino acids: CSARDSLGRRDDYGYTF.

This clonotype was counted a few times. The V call is TRBV3-1, the J call TRBJ1-2; no reliable D call. The V end lost 0 bases, the J end lost 7 bases, and 9 bases lay between the germline ends. Germline CDR1 reads LGHDT; CDR2 reads YNNKEL (reference sequence). The CDR3 extends over 13 amino acids. The CDR3 region has the DNA TGTGCCAGCAGCCAAGAGAAATTCTCTGGCTACACCTTC. As protein: CASSQEKFSGYTF.

This clonotype showed up just once. V gene TRBV19 combines with J gene TRBJ1-1; D unclear. Germline lookup yields CDR1 LNHDA and CDR2 SQIVND (reference sequence). The CDR3 has 14 residues. V shed 6 bases and J shed 1 base, with 12 bases lying between them. The CDR3 spells CASSPRLQNTEAFF. In DNA form, the CDR3 reads TGTGCCAGTAGCCCCCGGTTACAGAACACTGAAGCTTTCTTT.

Comment on this clonotype: The junction does not match germline at one end; this may be a read error. This sequence joins TRBV20-1 and TRBJ2-1; maybe TRBD2 (5 bases). The CDR3 has 12 residues. Germline V gene sequence: CDR1 DFQATT, CDR2 SNEGSKA (reference sequence). CDR3 in amino acids: CSAKRLRNERFF. As DNA, the CDR3 is TGCAGTGCCAAGCGGCTCCGCAATGAGCGGTTCTTC.

The chain couples TRBV15 to TRBJ1-5; D is perhaps TRBD1 (5 bases). The CDR3 extends over 14 amino acids. CDR1 and CDR2 (germline): LNHNV, YYDKDF (reference sequence). V lost 0 bases and J 5 bases, leaving 8 bases between the germline ends. CDR3 coding DNA: TGTGCCACCAGCAGAGATACAGGCTATCAGCCCCAGCATTTT. The encoded protein is CATSRDTGYQPQHF.

This clonotype occurred a few times. The chain couples TRBV15 to TRBJ2-5; TRBD2 aligns across 7 bases. Germline CDR1 LNHNV, CDR2 YYDKDF (reference sequence). The ends lost 0 bases at V and 2 bases at J; junction bases unmatched: 6. This CDR3 spans 16 amino acids. The CDR3 nucleotides read TGTGCCACCAGCAGAGATCGCGGGGGAGGGCAAGAGACCCAGTACTTC. Translated: CATSRDRGGGQETQYF.

This sequence joins TRBV7-2 and TRBJ2-7; D is perhaps TRBD1 (6 bases). This CDR3 is built from 14 residues. Between the trimmed V and J ends, which lost 3 bases and 6 bases, there was a span of 15 bases. In germline, CDR1 is SGHTA, CDR2 FQGNSA. The CDR3 region has the DNA TGTGCCAGCAGCTTTGACAGGCACTCCGGCGAGCAGTACTTC. Translating it yields CASSFDRHSGEQYF.

The gene calls are TRBV9 and TRBJ2-7; no clear D gene. CDR3 size: 13 residues. The ends were cut back, 3 bases at V and 2 bases at J, with 9 bases in the middle. Germline CDR1 reads SGDLS; CDR2 reads YYNGEE. The DNA of the CDR3 is TGTGCCAGCAGCGCCTCTTCGGCCTACGAGCAGTACTTC. Translating it yields CASSASSAYEQYF.

This clonotype was recorded a few times. The rearrangement joins TRBV5-6 to TRBJ2-3; tentatively, D is TRBD1 (6 bases). Looked up from germline, CDR1 is SGHDT and CDR2 is YYEEEE. This CDR3 spans 14 amino acids. Trimming removed 4 bases from V and 5 bases from J, with 14 bases in between. The DNA for the CDR3 is TGTGCCAGCAGCGGACAGAGCGATTTAGATACGCAGTATTTT. Amino acids: CASSGQSDLDTQYF.

The chain recombines TRBV6-2 or TRBV6-3 with TRBJ2-7, with 7 bases aligning to TRBD1. This CDR3 comprises 12 residues. Looked up from germline, CDR1 is MNHEY and CDR2 is SVGEGT. V dropped 8 bases and J dropped 3; count of bases not matched to a gene: 4. The DNA for the CDR3 is TGTGCCAGCTGGGGACAGAACTACGAGCAGTACTTC. As protein: CASWGQNYEQYF.

This chain links TRBV6-5 with TRBJ2-7, with 10 bases identical to TRBD1. Germline CDR1 and CDR2: MNHEY and SVGAGI. The J segment lost 1 base and the V segment lost 6 bases, leaving 6 bases of the junction unmatched. The CDR3 length is 15 residues. The CDR3 sequence: CASRTDRGQSYEQYF. The CDR3 coding sequence is TGTGCCAGCAGGACCGACAGGGGGCAGTCCTACGAGCAGTACTTC.